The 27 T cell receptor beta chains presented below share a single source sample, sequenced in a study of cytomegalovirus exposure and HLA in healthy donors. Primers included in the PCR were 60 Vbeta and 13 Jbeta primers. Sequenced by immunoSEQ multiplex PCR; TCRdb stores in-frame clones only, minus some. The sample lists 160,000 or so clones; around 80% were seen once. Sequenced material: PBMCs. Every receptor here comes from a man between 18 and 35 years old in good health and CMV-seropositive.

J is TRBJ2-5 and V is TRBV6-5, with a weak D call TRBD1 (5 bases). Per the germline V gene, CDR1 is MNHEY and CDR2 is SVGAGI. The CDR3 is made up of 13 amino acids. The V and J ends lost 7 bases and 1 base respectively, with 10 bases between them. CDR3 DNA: TGTGCCAGCACGAGACAGCCCCAAGAGACCCAGTACTTC. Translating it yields CASTRQPQETQYF.

For the CDR3, the DNA is TGTGCCAGCAGTCTAACAGGGGTCCTCTCTGGAAACACCATATATTTT. Translated: CASSLTGVLSGNTIYF. The chain couples TRBV5-6 to TRBJ1-3, with 7 bases that match TRBD1. Germline values: CDR1 SGHDT, CDR2 YYEEEE. V was clipped by 5 bases and J by 0 bases; unmatched bases: 8. The CDR3 consists of 16 residues.

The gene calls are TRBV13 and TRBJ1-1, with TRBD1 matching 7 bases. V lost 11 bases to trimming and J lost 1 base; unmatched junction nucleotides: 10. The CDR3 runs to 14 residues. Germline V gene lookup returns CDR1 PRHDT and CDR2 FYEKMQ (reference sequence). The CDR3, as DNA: TGTGCCTCCTCCGAGACAGGGAGGAACACTGAAGCTTTCTTT. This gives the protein CASSETGRNTEAFF.

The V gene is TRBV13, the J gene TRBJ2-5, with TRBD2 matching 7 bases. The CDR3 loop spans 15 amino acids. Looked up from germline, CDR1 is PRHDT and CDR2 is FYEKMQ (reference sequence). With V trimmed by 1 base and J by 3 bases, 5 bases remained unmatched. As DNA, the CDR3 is TGTGCCAGCAGCTTAGTCGGCGGGGGAGAAGAGACCCAGTACTTC. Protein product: CASSLVGGGEETQYF.

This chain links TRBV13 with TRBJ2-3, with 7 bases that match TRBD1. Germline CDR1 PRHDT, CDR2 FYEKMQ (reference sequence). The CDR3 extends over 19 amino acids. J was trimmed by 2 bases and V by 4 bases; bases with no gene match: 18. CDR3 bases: TGTGCCAGCAGCTCCCTAGATCCCCAGGGGGAATTCCACACAGATACGCAGTATTTT. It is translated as CASSSLDPQGEFHTDTQYF.

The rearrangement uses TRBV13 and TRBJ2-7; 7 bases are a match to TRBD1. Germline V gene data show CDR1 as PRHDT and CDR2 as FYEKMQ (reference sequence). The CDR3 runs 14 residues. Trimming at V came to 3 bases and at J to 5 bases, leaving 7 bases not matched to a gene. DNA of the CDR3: TGTGCCAGCAGCTTCGGACAGGCTTTCGACGAGCAGTACTTC. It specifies CASSFGQAFDEQYF.

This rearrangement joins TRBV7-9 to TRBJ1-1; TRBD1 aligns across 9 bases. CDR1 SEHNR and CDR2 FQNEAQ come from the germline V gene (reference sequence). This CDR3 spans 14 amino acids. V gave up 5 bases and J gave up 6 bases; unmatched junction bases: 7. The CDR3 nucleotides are TGTGCCAGCAGCGTCGGACAGGGGAGCGCTGAAGCTTTCTTT. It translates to CASSVGQGSAEAFF.

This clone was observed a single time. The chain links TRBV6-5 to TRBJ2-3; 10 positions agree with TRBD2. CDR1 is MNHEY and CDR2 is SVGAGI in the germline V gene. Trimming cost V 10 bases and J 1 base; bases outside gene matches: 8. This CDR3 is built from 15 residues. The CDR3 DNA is TGTGCCACCAGAACCGGGACTAGCGGCACAGATACGCAGTATTTT. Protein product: CATRTGTSGTDTQYF.

The CDR3 DNA follows: TGTGCCATCAGGCCCACAGGGGTAAGGTTCTCCGAGCAGTACTTC. It is translated as CAIRPTGVRFSEQYF. V usage is TRBV10-3 and J usage is TRBJ2-5, with 7 bases aligning to TRBD1. With the DNA end fitting TRBJ2-7 better, the J assignment may be wrong. The CDR3 consists of 15 residues. Germline V CDR1 and CDR2: ENHRY, SYGVKD.

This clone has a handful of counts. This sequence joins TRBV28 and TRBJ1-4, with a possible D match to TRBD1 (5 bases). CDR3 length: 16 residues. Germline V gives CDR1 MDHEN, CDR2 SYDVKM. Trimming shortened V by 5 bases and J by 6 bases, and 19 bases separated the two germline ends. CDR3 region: CASSVPSRGLYEKLFF. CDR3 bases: TGTGCCAGCAGTGTCCCCTCCCGGGGGTTGTATGAAAAACTGTTTTTT.

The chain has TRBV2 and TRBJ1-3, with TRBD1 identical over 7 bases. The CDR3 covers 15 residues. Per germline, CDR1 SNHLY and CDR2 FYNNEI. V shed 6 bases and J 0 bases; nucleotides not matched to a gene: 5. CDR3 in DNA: TGTGCCAGCAGAGACAACAGGGGCTCTGGAAACACCATATATTTT. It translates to CASRDNRGSGNTIYF.

DNA for the CDR3: TGCGCCAGCAGCTTAGAGGTAGCGCCCGGGGCCAACGTCCTGACTTTC. It specifies CASSLEVAPGANVLTF. The rearrangement joins TRBV5-1 to TRBJ2-6, with D possibly matching TRBD2 (5 bases). CDR1 is SGHRS, CDR2 YFSETQ, per germline. The CDR3 totals 16 residues. Deletions cut 2 bases from V and 4 bases from J, with 13 bases between.

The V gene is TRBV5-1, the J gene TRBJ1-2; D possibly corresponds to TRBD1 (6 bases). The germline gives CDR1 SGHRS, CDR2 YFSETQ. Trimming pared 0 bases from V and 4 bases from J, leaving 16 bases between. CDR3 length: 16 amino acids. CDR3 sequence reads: CASSLGPTGISYGYTF. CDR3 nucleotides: TGCGCCAGCAGCTTGGGCCCTACAGGGATTAGCTATGGCTACACCTTC. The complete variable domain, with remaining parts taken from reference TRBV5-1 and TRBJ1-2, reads KAGVTQTPRYLIKTRGQQVTLSCSPISGHRSVSWYQQTPGQGLQFLFEYFSETQRNKGNFPGRFSGRQFSNSRSEMNVSTLELGDSALYLCASSLGPTGISYGYTFGSGTRLTVV.

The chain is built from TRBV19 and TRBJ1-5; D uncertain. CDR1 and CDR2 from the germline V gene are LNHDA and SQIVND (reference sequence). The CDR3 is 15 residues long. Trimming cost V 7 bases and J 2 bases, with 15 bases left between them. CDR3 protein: CASTVLSGGNQPQHF. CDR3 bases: TGTGCCAGTACAGTCTTGTCTGGTGGCAATCAGCCCCAGCATTTT. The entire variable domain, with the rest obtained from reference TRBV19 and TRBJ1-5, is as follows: DGGITQSPKYLFRKEGQNVTLSCEQNLNHDAMYWYRQDPGQGLRLIYYSQIVNDFQKGDIAEGYSVSREKKESFPLTVTSAQKNPTAFYLCASTVLSGGNQPQHFGDGTRLSIL.

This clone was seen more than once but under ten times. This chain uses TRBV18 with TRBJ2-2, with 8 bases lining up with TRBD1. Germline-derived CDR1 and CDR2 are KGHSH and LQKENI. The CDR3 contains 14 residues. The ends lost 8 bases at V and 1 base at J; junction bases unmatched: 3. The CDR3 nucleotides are TGTGCCAGCCAGGACAGGGAGAACACCGGGGAGCTGTTTTTT. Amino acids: CASQDRENTGELFF.

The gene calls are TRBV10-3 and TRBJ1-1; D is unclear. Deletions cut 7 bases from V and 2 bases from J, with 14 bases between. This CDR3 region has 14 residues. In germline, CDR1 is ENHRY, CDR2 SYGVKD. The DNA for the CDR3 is TGTGCCATCAACTCCCCCGGGAGAAACACTGAAGCTTTCTTT. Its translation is CAINSPGRNTEAFF.

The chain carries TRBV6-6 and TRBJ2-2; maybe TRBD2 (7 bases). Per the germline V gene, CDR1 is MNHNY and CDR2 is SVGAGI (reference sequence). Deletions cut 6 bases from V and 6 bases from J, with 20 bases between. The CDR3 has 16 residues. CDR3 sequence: CASSSPKGGAPGELFF. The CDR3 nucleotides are TGTGCCAGCAGCAGCCCAAAAGGGGGGGCTCCCGGGGAGCTGTTTTTT.

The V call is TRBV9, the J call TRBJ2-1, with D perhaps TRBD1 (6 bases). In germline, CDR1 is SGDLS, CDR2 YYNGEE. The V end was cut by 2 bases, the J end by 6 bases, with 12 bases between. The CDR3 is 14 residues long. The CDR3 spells CASSVHRASNEQFF. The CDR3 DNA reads TGTGCCAGCAGCGTCCACAGGGCCTCCAATGAGCAGTTCTTC.

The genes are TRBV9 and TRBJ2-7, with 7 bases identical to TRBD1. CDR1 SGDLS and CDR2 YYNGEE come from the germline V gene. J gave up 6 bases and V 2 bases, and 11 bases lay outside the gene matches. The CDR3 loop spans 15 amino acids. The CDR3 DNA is TGTGCCAGCAGCGTCCTTCCAGACAGGGTAGGCGAGCAGTACTTC. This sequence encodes CASSVLPDRVGEQYF.

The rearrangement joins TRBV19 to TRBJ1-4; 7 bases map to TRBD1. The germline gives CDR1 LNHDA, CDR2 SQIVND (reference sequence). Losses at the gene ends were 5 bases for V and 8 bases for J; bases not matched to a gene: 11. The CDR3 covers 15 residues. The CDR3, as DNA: TGTGCCAGTAGTCCTGAGGGAAGGGGGCACGAAAAACTGTTTTTT. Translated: CASSPEGRGHEKLFF.

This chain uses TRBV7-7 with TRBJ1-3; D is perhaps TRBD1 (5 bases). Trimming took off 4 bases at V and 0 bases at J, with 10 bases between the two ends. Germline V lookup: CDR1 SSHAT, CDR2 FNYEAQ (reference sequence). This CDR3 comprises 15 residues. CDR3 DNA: TGTGCCAGCAGCTCAGGGACTAACTCTGGAAACACCATATATTTT. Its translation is CASSSGTNSGNTIYF.

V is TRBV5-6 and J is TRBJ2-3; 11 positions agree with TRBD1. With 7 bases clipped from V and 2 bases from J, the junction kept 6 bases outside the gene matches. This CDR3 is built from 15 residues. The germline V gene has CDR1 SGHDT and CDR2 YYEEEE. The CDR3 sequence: CASSVDRGLTDTQYF. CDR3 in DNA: TGTGCCAGCTCGGTGGACAGGGGGCTCACAGATACGCAGTATTTT.

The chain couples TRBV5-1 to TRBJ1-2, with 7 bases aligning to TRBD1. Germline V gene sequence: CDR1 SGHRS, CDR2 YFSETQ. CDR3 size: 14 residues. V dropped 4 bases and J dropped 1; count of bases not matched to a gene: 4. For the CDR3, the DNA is TGCGCCAGCAGCGCCGACAGGGTTAACTATGGCTACACCTTC. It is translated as CASSADRVNYGYTF.

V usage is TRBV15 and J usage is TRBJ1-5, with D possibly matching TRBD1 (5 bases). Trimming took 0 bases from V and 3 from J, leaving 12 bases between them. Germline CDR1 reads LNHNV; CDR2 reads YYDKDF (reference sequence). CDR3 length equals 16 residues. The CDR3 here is CATSRDYQGTNQPQHF. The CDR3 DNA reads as TGTGCCACCAGCAGAGATTATCAGGGCACCAATCAGCCCCAGCATTTT.

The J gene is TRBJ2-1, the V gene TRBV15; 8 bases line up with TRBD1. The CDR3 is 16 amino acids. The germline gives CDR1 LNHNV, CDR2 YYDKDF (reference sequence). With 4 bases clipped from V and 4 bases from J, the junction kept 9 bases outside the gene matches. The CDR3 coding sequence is TGTGCCACCAGCAAACCCGGGACAGGCGATTACAATGAGCAGTTCTTC. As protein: CATSKPGTGDYNEQFF.

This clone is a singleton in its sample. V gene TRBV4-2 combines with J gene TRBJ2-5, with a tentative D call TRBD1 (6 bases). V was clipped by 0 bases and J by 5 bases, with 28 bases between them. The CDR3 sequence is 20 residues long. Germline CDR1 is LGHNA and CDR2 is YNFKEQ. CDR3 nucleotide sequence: TGTGCCAGCAGCCAAGAAAGAAAAGGCCGCCTCAGGGGAAAATCGGAGACCCAGTACTTC. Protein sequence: CASSQERKGRLRGKSETQYF.

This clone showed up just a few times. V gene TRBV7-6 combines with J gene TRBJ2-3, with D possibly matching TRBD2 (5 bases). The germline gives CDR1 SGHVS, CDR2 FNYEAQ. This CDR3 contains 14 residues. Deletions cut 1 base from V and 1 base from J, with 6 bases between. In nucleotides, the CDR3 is TGTGCCAGCAGCTTAGTGGAGGGCACAGATACGCAGTATTTT. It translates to CASSLVEGTDTQYF. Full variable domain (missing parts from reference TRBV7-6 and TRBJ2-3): GAGVSQSPRYKVTKRGQDVALRCDPISGHVSLYWYRQALGQGPEFLTYFNYEAQQDKSGLPNDRFSAERPEGSISTLTIQRTEQRDSAMYRCASSLVEGTDTQYFGPGTRLTVL.